This T cell receptor beta chain came from a study of beta chain features in type 1 diabetes. Broader study findings: TCRB CDR3s from Type 1 diabetes patients were moderately but significantly shorter in all four CD4+ subsets.

What was sequenced were expressed TCRB transcripts, since all of the isolated RNA had been reverse transcribed. The repertoire was sequenced with immunoSEQ multiplex PCR; TCRdb's copy has only in-frame clones and lacks some. The table includes 300,000 to 350,000 clones, 7% to 9% detected once. CD45RO/CCR7/CD25/CD127/CD95/CD27 staining was used to isolate CD4+ naive, central memory, regulatory and stem cell-like memory cells by sorting. Once sorted, every population was more than 95% pure. This clone was detected many times. Its specificity is unknown. In germline, CDR1 is SGHDT, CDR2 YYEEEE. The V end lost 2 bases, the J end lost 3 bases, and 12 bases lay between the germline ends. This CDR3 has 16 amino acids.

The sequence was obtained from a young woman in good health. V gene TRBV5-6 combines with J gene TRBJ2-6; no definite D call. The specimen sequenced was central memory CD4+ T cells from blood. CDR3: CASSFRLLRGANVLTF. The CDR3 DNA reads as TGTGCCAGCAGCTTCAGGCTCTTACGTGGGGCCAACGTCCTGACTTTC.